This is a list of T cell receptor beta chains from one sample in a study of T cells after yellow fever vaccination. From the 5' RACE reads, TCRdb called clonotypes with MiXCR, one entry per CDR3 protein. This sample yields 250,000 to 400,000 distinct CDR3 sequences, of which over 3.5% are seen a single time; 20% to 25% belongs to the top ten. This material consisted of PBMCs, taken 5 days after the yellow fever booster vaccination. Receptors originate from a man younger than 35 who received the YFV17D yellow fever vaccine. The CDR3 runs from the conserved cysteine through the conserved F or W. D genes are given only for firm matches. Clone size is shown for a subset of rows, as once, few, many or a class of expanded clone.

v_gene	abundance	j_gene	d_gene	CDR3aa	CDR3nt
TRBV7-2	NA	TRBJ1-3	NA	CASSSLRAGNTIYF	TGTGCCAGCAGTTCTCTCAGGGCTGGAAACACCATATATTTT
TRBV12-3/TRBV12-4	few	TRBJ2-1	NA	CASWAWYNEQFF	TGTGCCAGCTGGGCTTGGTACAATGAGCAGTTCTTC
TRBV6-5	few	TRBJ1-5	NA	CASSYSSSEIQPQHF	TGTGCCAGCAGTTACTCAAGTTCGGAGATTCAGCCCCAGCATTTT
TRBV29-1	NA	TRBJ2-3	TRBD1	CSVGDRTTDTQYF	TGCAGCGTTGGGGACAGAACCACAGATACGCAGTATTTT
TRBV5-5	NA	TRBJ2-3	NA	CASSFSVARMRDTQYF	TGTGCCAGCAGCTTCTCGGTAGCGCGTATGCGGGATACGCAGTATTTT
TRBV7-9	few	TRBJ2-1	NA	CASSPTDEQFF	TGTGCCAGCAGCCCTACAGATGAGCAGTTCTTC
TRBV5-5	many	TRBJ2-5	NA	CASSPTSPQETQYF	TGTGCCAGCAGCCCTACTAGCCCCCAAGAGACCCAGTACTTC
TRBV14	few	TRBJ2-1	NA	CASSRGTNNEQFF	TGTGCCAGCAGCCGGGGGACCAACAATGAGCAGTTCTTC
TRBV6-2/TRBV6-3	few	TRBJ1-2	NA	CASRTGTYGYTF	TGTGCCAGCAGAACAGGGACCTATGGCTACACCTTC
TRBV5-4	many	TRBJ2-1	NA	CASSLGWSGISSYNEQFF	TGTGCCAGCAGCTTGGGGTGGAGCGGAATAAGCTCCTACAATGAGCAGTTCTTC